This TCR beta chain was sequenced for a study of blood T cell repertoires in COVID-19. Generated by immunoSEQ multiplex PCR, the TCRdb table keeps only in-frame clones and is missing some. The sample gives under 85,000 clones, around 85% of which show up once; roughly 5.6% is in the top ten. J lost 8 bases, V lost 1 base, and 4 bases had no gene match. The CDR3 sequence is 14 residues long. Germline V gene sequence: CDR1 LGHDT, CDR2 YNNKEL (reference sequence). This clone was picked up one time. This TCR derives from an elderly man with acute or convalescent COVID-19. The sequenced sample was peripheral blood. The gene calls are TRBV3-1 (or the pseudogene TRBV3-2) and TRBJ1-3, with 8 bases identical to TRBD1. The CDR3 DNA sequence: TGTGCCAGCAGCCAAGGACAGGGGAAGGACACCATATATTTT. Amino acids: CASSQGQGKDTIYF.